This T cell receptor (beta chain) came from a study of OX40 agonist ivuxolimab in advanced cancers. About the research overall: Given to patients was ivuxolimab, an agonistic anti-OX40 (CD134) antibody. Of the patients, three showed partial responses, one with hepatocellular carcinoma and two with cutaneous melanoma. Study-wide points: Part of the nonresponder group also had normalized T-cell clonal expansion that was low. Antigen specificity was not determined for the expanded peripheral T cells.

Generated by immunoSEQ multiplex PCR, the TCRdb table keeps only in-frame clones and is missing some. The repertoire holds under 150,000 clones, with approximately 90% as singletons. As for this clone: The antigen is unknown.

V gave up 0 bases and J gave up 0 bases; unmatched junction bases: 9. Germline V gene data show CDR1 as SGHRS and CDR2 as YFSETQ. The CDR3 is 18 residues long. The chain is built from TRBV5-1 and TRBJ2-7, with 10 bases matching TRBD2. The sample here was CD4+ or CD8+ T cells sorted from blood, taken in a trial of the OX40 agonist ivuxolimab. The receptor's source is an adult with an advanced solid tumor such as melanoma, head and neck, liver or kidney cancer. CDR3: CASSLGGSGRRSSYEQYF. The CDR3 nucleotides are TGCGCCAGCAGCTTGGGTGGTAGCGGGAGGCGGAGCTCCTACGAGCAGTACTTC.